This T cell receptor beta chain was obtained from a study of blood T cell repertoires in COVID-19. For the study at large: Specimens from acute and convalescent COVID-19 originated in the United States, Italy and Spain. Sample material is recorded as cDNA or gDNA derived from T cells, B-cell-depleted T cells, or PBMCs.

This clone has more than one count but fewer than ten. The junction differs from germline at one of its ends, possibly a read error. Original processing notes: Reference gene primer amplification gave nucleated cell count estimates. Clones were sequenced by immunoSEQ multiplex PCR, and TCRdb holds only the in-frame ones, with some missing. The V and J calls and clone size come from that table; D and trimming were worked out from the DNA. The sample lists fewer than 75,000 clones; around nine tenths were seen once. Germline loops: CDR1 SSHAT, CDR2 FNYEAQ (reference sequence). CDR3 length equals 17 residues.

This clonotype originated in a human donor in a cohort sampled during active COVID-19. The sample taken for sequencing was peripheral blood. The chain uses TRBV7-7 and TRBJ1-5; possibly TRBD1 for D (6 bases). Here the CDR3 reads CASSFRGGRDKGDPQHF. The CDR3 bases are TGTGCTAGCAGCTTCCGGGGTGGTCGGGACAAAGGGGACCCCCAGCATTTT.